A single sample gave rise to the 27 T cell receptor beta chains below, sequenced in a study of blood T cell repertoires in COVID-19. The protocol was immunoSEQ multiplex PCR, while the TCRdb copy is restricted to in-frame clones and leaves out a portion. There are tens of thousands of clones in the sample; under 80% occur only once, and 8.5% to 10% lies in the top ten. Specimen: peripheral blood. The receptors were sampled from a human donor in a cohort sampled during active COVID-19.

The rearrangement uses TRBV9 and TRBJ1-2; 8 bases agree with TRBD1. The J segment lost 6 bases and the V segment lost 3 bases, leaving 4 bases of the junction unmatched. From germline, CDR1 is SGDLS and CDR2 YYNGEE. This CDR3 region has 13 residues. The CDR3 DNA is TGTGCCAGCAGCGGCCAGGGGGCGAATGGCTACACCTTC. As protein: CASSGQGANGYTF.

The chain links TRBV11-1 to TRBJ2-5; possible D gene TRBD1, 6 bases. The CDR3 sequence is 13 residues long. Trimming left V 4 bases short and J 2 bases short, with 8 bases between. CDR1 is SGHAT, CDR2 FQDESV, per germline (reference sequence). The CDR3 DNA reads as TGTGCCAGCAGCTCCGGACAGCAAGAGACCCAGTACTTC. It is translated as CASSSGQQETQYF.

V usage is TRBV27 and J usage is TRBJ1-1; TRBD1 agrees at 7 bases. The CDR3 has 14 amino acids. The V and J ends lost 6 bases and 1 base, in that order; junction bases with no gene match: 5. From germline, CDR1 is MNHEY and CDR2 SMNVEV (reference sequence). CDR3 loop: CASSPGQSNTEAFF. The DNA for the CDR3 is TGTGCCAGCAGCCCGGGACAGTCGAACACTGAAGCTTTCTTT.

The chain is built from TRBV7-2 and TRBJ1-2; D call uncertain. The V gene lost 1 base and the J gene lost 3 bases, with 12 bases spanning the gap. Germline lookup yields CDR1 SGHTA and CDR2 FQGNSA. The CDR3 is made up of 15 amino acids. The CDR3 coding sequence is TGTGCCAGCAGCTTAGGGTTCCGGGGAGACTATGGCTACACCTTC. This gives the protein CASSLGFRGDYGYTF.

The chain combines TRBV29-1 with TRBJ2-7, with 8 bases lining up with TRBD1. The length of the CDR3 is 13 residues. Germline-derived CDR1 and CDR2 are SQVTM and ANQGSEA. Losses at the gene ends were 6 bases for V and 0 bases for J; bases not matched to a gene: 4. For the CDR3, the DNA is TGCAGCGTCGCCGGGACAGGCTCCTACGAGCAGTACTTC. It specifies CSVAGTGSYEQYF.

The chain joins TRBV29-1 to TRBJ2-1; possibly TRBD2 for D (7 bases). Germline assignment: CDR1 SQVTM and CDR2 ANQGSEA. The CDR3 is 14 amino acids. V was cut by 3 bases and J by 2 bases, with 11 bases left in between. DNA of the CDR3: TGCAGCGTTGAGCGGGGGCGAACCTACAATGAGCAGTTCTTC. Translation gives CSVERGRTYNEQFF.

The genes are TRBV28 and TRBJ1-2; D unclear. The length of the CDR3 is 13 residues. Trimming took off 2 bases at V and 5 bases at J, with 9 bases between the two ends. Germline V CDR1 and CDR2: MDHEN, SYDVKM. CDR3 sequence reads: CASSLMTRYGYTF. CDR3 sequence (DNA): TGTGCCAGCAGTTTAATGACAAGATATGGCTACACCTTC.

The chain recombines TRBV6-2 or TRBV6-3 with TRBJ2-1, with 12 bases matching TRBD2. J gave up 6 bases and V 4 bases, and 10 bases lay outside the gene matches. The CDR3 contains 17 residues. The germline gives CDR1 MNHEY, CDR2 SVGEGT. The CDR3 region is CASSSFLLAGGLNEQFF. DNA of the CDR3: TGTGCCAGCAGTTCCTTTTTACTAGCGGGGGGCCTCAATGAGCAGTTCTTC.

The rearrangement uses TRBV19 and TRBJ2-7, with D possibly TRBD1 on 6 matching bases. Per the germline V gene, CDR1 is LNHDA and CDR2 is SQIVND (reference sequence). Trimming pared 4 bases from V and 6 bases from J, leaving 16 bases between. CDR3 length equals 14 residues. CDR3 DNA: TGTGCCAGTAGTAAGGGTGGGGGCCGGTTCGAGCAGTACTTC. Translated: CASSKGGGRFEQYF.

This clone was detected only a few times. The chain couples TRBV24-1 to TRBJ2-7; the match to TRBD2 covers 7 bases. The CDR3 totals 14 residues. The V gene's germline CDR1 is KGHDR and CDR2 SFDVKD. V was clipped by 8 bases and J by 2 bases; unmatched bases: 8. The CDR3 sequence is CATTLGRETYEQYF. DNA for the CDR3: TGTGCCACCACACTGGGGAGGGAGACCTACGAGCAGTACTTC.

The rearrangement uses TRBV7-8 and TRBJ1-5; 7 nucleotides align to TRBD1. Germline CDR1 SGHVS, CDR2 FQNEAQ. This CDR3 has 16 residues. V shed 1 base, J shed 6 bases, and the junction held 9 bases outside the gene matches. CDR3 region: CASSLEEGAWAQPQHF. CDR3 nucleotide sequence: TGTGCCAGCAGCTTAGAAGAGGGGGCTTGGGCTCAGCCCCAGCATTTT.

This clone was found once. The J gene is TRBJ1-6, the V gene TRBV13; no definite D call. V lost 1 base, J lost 8 bases, and 6 bases lay in between. CDR3 size: 13 residues. The germline CDR1 and CDR2 sequences are PRHDT and FYEKMQ (reference sequence). CDR3 amino acids: CASSLVRDSPLHF. The CDR3 DNA is TGTGCCAGCAGCTTAGTGAGGGATTCACCCCTCCACTTT.

This clone has just one count. The rearrangement uses TRBV4-1 and TRBJ1-1, with 8 bases fitting TRBD1. After removal of 5 bases from V and 4 bases from J, the junction contained 6 bases not matched to a gene. This CDR3 contains 14 residues. Germline V gene data show CDR1 as MGHRA and CDR2 as YSYEKL. The CDR3 region has the DNA TGCGCCAGCAGCTCCAACAGGGGGAGCACTGAAGCTTTCTTT. This encodes CASSSNRGSTEAFF.

The V call is TRBV5-1, the J call TRBJ2-7, with 7 bases that match TRBD1. The CDR3 has 13 amino acids. V was pared by 4 bases and J by 5 bases, with 6 bases of the junction left unmatched. CDR1 and CDR2 from the germline V gene are SGHRS and YFSETQ. CDR3 sequence: CASSAQGVHEQYF. DNA of the CDR3: TGCGCCAGCAGCGCCCAGGGGGTCCACGAGCAGTACTTC.

The chain combines TRBV27 with TRBJ2-3; 9 bases match TRBD1. The CDR3 totals 16 residues. Germline CDR1 and CDR2: MNHEY and SMNVEV (reference sequence). V lost 6 bases, J lost 0 bases, and 7 bases stayed unmatched. CDR3 sequence: CASSPRGQGSTDTQYF. CDR3 bases: TGTGCCAGCAGCCCGAGGGGACAGGGTAGCACAGATACGCAGTATTTT.

CDR3 nucleotide sequence: TGTGCCAGCAGCCTGCTATACGAGCAGTACTTC. Its translation: CASSLLYEQYF. The gene calls are TRBV7-2 and TRBJ2-7; D is undetermined. Per germline, CDR1 SGHTA and CDR2 FQGNSA. The V end lost 5 bases, the J end lost 4 bases, and 6 bases lay between the germline ends. This CDR3 is built from 11 residues.

The chain links TRBV7-2 to TRBJ2-3, with 8 bases lining up with TRBD2. V was pared by 3 bases and J by 4 bases, with 6 bases of the junction left unmatched. The CDR3 has 15 residues. Per the germline V gene, CDR1 is SGHTA and CDR2 is FQGNSA. CDR3 in DNA: TGTGCCAGCAGCTTGGCGGGGGGTGGCTCAGATACGCAGTATTTT. It is translated as CASSLAGGGSDTQYF.

V usage is TRBV28 and J usage is TRBJ2-7, with D possibly matching TRBD1 (6 bases). The V gene's germline CDR1 is MDHEN and CDR2 SYDVKM. CDR3 length equals 12 residues. With 8 bases removed from V and 4 bases from J, the gap between germline ends came to 12 bases. Written as DNA, the CDR3 is TGTGCCAGCCACGGACAGATATACGAGCAGTACTTC. Its translation is CASHGQIYEQYF.

V usage is TRBV5-1 and J usage is TRBJ2-7; D is perhaps TRBD2 (5 bases). Germline V gives CDR1 SGHRS, CDR2 YFSETQ. The CDR3 spans 17 residues. The V gene lost 1 base and the J gene lost 0 bases, with 17 bases spanning the gap. CDR3 bases: TGCGCCAGCAGCTTGCCCCCCACGGGAACCTTCTCCTACGAGCAGTACTTC. It specifies CASSLPPTGTFSYEQYF.

This chain uses TRBV5-1 with TRBJ2-5; 10 bases line up with TRBD2. Germline trimming cut 0 bases from V and 1 base from J; bases unmatched to any gene: 6. The CDR3 consists of 17 residues. Germline values: CDR1 SGHRS, CDR2 YFSETQ. CDR3 loop: CASSLGVSGGSQETQYF. The CDR3 bases are TGCGCCAGCAGCTTGGGGGTTAGCGGGGGGTCCCAAGAGACCCAGTACTTC.

The chain employs TRBV5-1 and TRBJ1-6; no reliable D call. Germline CDR1 reads SGHRS; CDR2 reads YFSETQ. The ends were cut back, 0 bases at V and 8 bases at J, with 9 bases in the middle. The CDR3 runs to 14 residues. The CDR3 coding sequence is TGCGCCAGCAGCTTGGACGGAGGTTATTCACCCCTCCACTTT. It encodes CASSLDGGYSPLHF.

This rearrangement joins TRBV29-1 to TRBJ2-1; D not certain. The CDR3 length is 12 residues. CDR1 SQVTM and CDR2 ANQGSEA come from the germline V gene. V lost 3 bases and J 9 bases, leaving 12 bases between the germline ends. Here the CDR3 reads CSVDPPIPEQFF. In DNA form, the CDR3 reads TGCAGCGTTGATCCGCCTATCCCTGAGCAGTTCTTC.

This chain uses TRBV6-1 with TRBJ1-5; 8 positions match TRBD1. Germline CDR1 MNHNS, CDR2 SASEGT. The CDR3 is 16 residues long. Trimming removed 8 bases from V and 7 bases from J; junction bases left unmatched: 16. CDR3 sequence (DNA): TGTGCCAGCTGTGGACAGGGTAGGGGGGCGGGGCAGCCCCAGCATTTT. Translated, it gives CASCGQGRGAGQPQHF.

This clone has just a few counts. The chain links TRBV18 to TRBJ1-1; D might be TRBD1 (5 bases). V was clipped by 1 base and J by 3 bases, with 6 bases between them. Germline values: CDR1 KGHSH, CDR2 LQKENI. This CDR3 is 13 amino acids long. The CDR3 reads CASSPQGDTEAFF. The CDR3, as DNA: TGTGCCAGCTCACCACAAGGGGACACTGAAGCTTTCTTT.

This chain links TRBV6-5 with TRBJ2-7, with TRBD1 identical over 7 bases. Trimming removed 2 bases from V and 6 bases from J; junction bases left unmatched: 10. The germline V gene has CDR1 MNHEY and CDR2 SVGAGI. The CDR3 loop spans 15 amino acids. This CDR3 reads CASSYQPGTVSEQYF. CDR3 DNA sequence: TGTGCCAGCAGTTACCAACCTGGGACAGTTAGCGAGCAGTACTTC.

This chain's CDR3 is CASSESNGGTDTQYF. Here the CDR3 DNA reads TGCGCCAGCAGCGAATCTAATGGGGGGACAGATACGCAGTATTTT. The chain employs TRBV5-1 and TRBJ2-3; D possibly corresponds to TRBD2 (6 bases). The V gene lost 4 bases and the J gene lost 3 bases, with 15 bases spanning the gap. Germline CDR1 is SGHRS and CDR2 is YFSETQ. This CDR3 has 15 amino acids.

V usage is TRBV28 and J usage is TRBJ1-5; tentatively, D is TRBD1 (6 bases). The CDR3 is 13 amino acids. Trimming shortened V by 5 bases and J by 3 bases, and 8 bases separated the two germline ends. Per germline, CDR1 MDHEN and CDR2 SYDVKM. The CDR3 nucleotides read TGTGCCAGCAGTGACAGGTTCAATCAGCCCCAGCATTTT. It codes for CASSDRFNQPQHF.